One T cell receptor (beta chain) is described in this entry. The sample comes from a study of blood T cell repertoires in COVID-19. Study-level information: The analysed material was cDNA or gDNA that came from T cells, B-cell-depleted T cells, or PBMCs.

The CDR3 runs to 16 residues. J was trimmed by 4 bases and V by 7 bases; bases with no gene match: 12. The germline gives CDR1 SNHLY, CDR2 FYNNEI. Repertoires were generated with immunoSEQ multiplex PCR, while TCRdb's copy carries only in-frame clones and drops some. The table shows around 250,000 clones, with roughly 82% occurring only once. V is TRBV2 and J is TRBJ2-5; 10 bases are a match to TRBD2. Sequenced input: peripheral blood. The receptor comes from a woman of 80 years or more with COVID-19, enrolled during active disease. The CDR3 spells CASNPPSGGAGETQYF. Here the CDR3 DNA reads TGTGCCAGCAACCCCCCTAGCGGGGGCGCCGGAGAGACCCAGTACTTC.